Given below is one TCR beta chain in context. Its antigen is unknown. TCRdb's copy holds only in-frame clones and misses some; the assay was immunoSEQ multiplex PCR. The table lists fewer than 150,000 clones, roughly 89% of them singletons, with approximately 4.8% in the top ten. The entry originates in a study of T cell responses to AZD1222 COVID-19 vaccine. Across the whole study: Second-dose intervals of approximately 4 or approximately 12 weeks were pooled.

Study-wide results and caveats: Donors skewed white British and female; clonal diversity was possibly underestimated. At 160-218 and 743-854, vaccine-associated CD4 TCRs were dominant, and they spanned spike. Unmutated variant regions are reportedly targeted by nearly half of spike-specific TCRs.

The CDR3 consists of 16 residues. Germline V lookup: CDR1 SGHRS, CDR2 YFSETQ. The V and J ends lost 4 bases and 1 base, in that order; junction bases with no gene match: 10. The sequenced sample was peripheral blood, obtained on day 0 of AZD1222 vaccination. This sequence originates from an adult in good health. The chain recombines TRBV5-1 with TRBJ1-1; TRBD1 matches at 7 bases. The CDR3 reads CASSHRGRVKNTEAFF. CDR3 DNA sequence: TGCGCCAGCAGCCACAGGGGCCGGGTGAAGAACACTGAAGCTTTCTTT.